A single sample is the source of the 6 T cell receptor beta chains below, sequenced in a study of cytomegalovirus exposure and HLA in healthy donors. In the PCR, 60 Vbeta and 13 Jbeta primers were used. Assay used: immunoSEQ multiplex PCR; TCRdb lists only in-frame clones, some missing. The sample has roughly 140,000 clones; the top ten hold 2.7%. The sequencing input was PBMCs. These TCRs come from a middle-aged man in good health and CMV-seronegative.

V usage is TRBV9 and J usage is TRBJ1-2; weak D call: TRBD1 (6 bases). From germline, CDR1 is SGDLS and CDR2 YYNGEE. The CDR3 has 14 amino acids. The V and J ends lost 0 bases and 5 bases respectively, with 11 bases between them. CDR3 sequence (DNA): TGTGCCAGCAGCGTAGGAACAGGGCGTTATGGCTACACCTTC. Its protein product is CASSVGTGRYGYTF.

Here the CDR3 DNA reads TGTGCCACAAAAACGGGACAGGGGCCTGAAAAACTGTTTTTT. Translation gives CATKTGQGPEKLFF. The chain couples TRBV10-3 to TRBJ1-4; 10 bases align to TRBD1. The CDR3 is 14 residues long. After removal of 10 bases from V and 7 bases from J, the junction contained 9 bases not matched to a gene. CDR1 is ENHRY, CDR2 SYGVKD, per germline.

The chain couples TRBV4-2 to TRBJ1-1, with D possibly being TRBD1 (5 bases). Trimming shortened V by 4 bases and J by 0 bases, and 18 bases separated the two germline ends. Germline V gives CDR1 LGHNA, CDR2 YNFKEQ. The CDR3 runs 17 residues. The CDR3 loop is CASSPYGRTDMNTEAFF. The CDR3 DNA reads TGTGCCAGCAGCCCTTATGGGCGCACGGACATGAACACTGAAGCTTTCTTT.

The chain has TRBV25-1 and TRBJ1-3, with D unresolved. Germline values: CDR1 MGHDK, CDR2 SYGVNS. Trimming left V 4 bases short and J 7 bases short, with 8 bases between. CDR3 length equals 12 residues. The CDR3, as DNA: TGTGCCAGCAGTGCTACGAGGAACACCATATATTTT. Amino acids: CASSATRNTIYF.

The chain couples TRBV7-2 to TRBJ2-4; 7 bases match TRBD1. V shed 3 bases and J 0 bases; nucleotides not matched to a gene: 2. The germline CDR1 and CDR2 sequences are SGHTA and FQGNSA. The CDR3 length is 15 residues. CDR3 amino acids: CASSFYRGAKNIQYF. Here the CDR3 DNA reads TGTGCCAGCAGCTTCTACAGGGGAGCCAAAAACATTCAGTACTTC.

V usage is TRBV7-2 and J usage is TRBJ1-1, with D possibly matching TRBD1 (5 bases). Trimming took off 5 bases at V and 3 bases at J, with 10 bases between the two ends. Germline V gene sequence: CDR1 SGHTA, CDR2 FQGNSA. The CDR3 length is 13 residues. The CDR3 DNA reads TGTGCCAGCAGCCAGAGACAGCACACTGAAGCTTTCTTT. It translates to CASSQRQHTEAFF.